This is a list of T cell receptor beta chains from one sample in a study of T cells after yellow fever vaccination. TCRdb re-derived calls from the 5' RACE reads in MiXCR, one entry per CDR3 protein. The table shows more than 250,000 distinct CDR3 sequences, with roughly 7% occurring only once. The sample was PBMCs, taken around 45 days after the first yellow fever vaccination. The receptors were sampled from a man in his late teens or twenties who received the YFV17D yellow fever vaccine. Each CDR3 is given without its conserved first and last residue. Not all rows give a size; the values are once, few, many and, for expanded clones, a class.

size,V,J,CDR3
few,TRBV4-3,TRBJ1-6,ASSQGQGYSPLH
many,TRBV20-1,TRBJ1-3,SASPGAAGNTIY
.,TRBV6-2/TRBV6-3,TRBJ2-1,ASSYSIGGGTYNEQF
.,TRBV18,TRBJ1-4,ASSGFGTVNEKLF
.,TRBV5-1,TRBJ2-5,ASSMEGYETQY
many,TRBV20-1,TRBJ2-2,SVGQGTGELF
.,TRBV5-5,TRBJ1-1,ASTDFGGAMNTEAF
.,TRBV4-1,TRBJ2-5,ASSQDRGAPRW
few,TRBV11-2,TRBJ2-7,ASSLGVGESRMYEQY
.,TRBV14,TRBJ2-5,ASSQIPQETQY
.,TRBV20-1,TRBJ1-6,SAGDSSYNSPLH
.,TRBV6-1,TRBJ1-2,ASSADRTYGYT
.,TRBV4-2,TRBJ2-2,ASSGTGGGSFTGELF
.,TRBV7-2,TRBJ2-1,ASSLSFSGDYEQF
many,TRBV7-9,TRBJ2-3,ASSPGHPSTDTQY
few,TRBV11-2,TRBJ2-4,ASSLERNIQY
.,TRBV20-1,TRBJ1-6,SARAGSSYNSPLH
few,TRBV7-9,TRBJ1-1,ASSSDRQLNTEAF
few,TRBV5-1,TRBJ2-2,ASSFPRSDTGELF
few,TRBV7-2,TRBJ2-5,AANSGEQETQY
.,TRBV6-2/TRBV6-3,TRBJ2-7,ASSPSVEQY
few,TRBV7-2,TRBJ1-1,ASSLTSGQLIEAF
many,TRBV6-6,TRBJ2-1,ATAGLEYNEQF
.,TRBV7-2,TRBJ2-1,ASSSVAGGPNEQF
many,TRBV12-3/TRBV12-4,TRBJ1-2,ASSWGDGYGYT
many,TRBV12-3/TRBV12-4,TRBJ2-3,ASSFGTGSTDTQY
many,TRBV28,TRBJ2-5,ASRGQRETQY
few,TRBV5-1,TRBJ2-3,ASSSGLAGGLGADTQY
many,TRBV6-5,TRBJ2-1,ASSYHDRAGAYEQF
.,TRBV4-3,TRBJ2-7,ASSEGTSGGYEQY
few,TRBV9,TRBJ2-3,ASSVQGWEPGDTQY
many,TRBV24-1,TRBJ1-5,ATSDPYLDGNQPQH
few,TRBV7-8,TRBJ2-1,ASSLRQGSEQF
few,TRBV7-9,TRBJ1-4,ASSLFNEKLF